This TCR beta chain was recovered during a study of control samples from healthy donors and cancer patients. Per germline, CDR1 SQVTM and CDR2 ANQGSEA. V lost 3 bases and J lost 5, with 13 bases in between. CDR3 length: 13 residues. TCRdb keeps only in-frame clones here, not all; method: immunoSEQ multiplex PCR. The sample has over 75,000 clones, approximately 80% seen once; the top ten hold approximately 19%. This TCR came from a man aged 25 to 40 in good health. What was sequenced was blood. This chain connects TRBV29-1 to TRBJ2-5; D is unclear. The DNA of the CDR3 is TGCAGCGTTGAGGTCCGCAGGTGGGAGACCCAGTACTTC. Translated, it gives CSVEVRRWETQYF. Full variable domain (outside the CDR3, taken from reference TRBV29-1 and TRBJ2-5): SAVISQKPSRDICQRGTSLTIQCQVDSQVTMMFWYRQQPGQSLTLIATANQGSEATYESGFVIDKFPISRPNLTFSTLTVSNMSPEDSSIYLCSVEVRRWETQYFGPGTRLLVL.